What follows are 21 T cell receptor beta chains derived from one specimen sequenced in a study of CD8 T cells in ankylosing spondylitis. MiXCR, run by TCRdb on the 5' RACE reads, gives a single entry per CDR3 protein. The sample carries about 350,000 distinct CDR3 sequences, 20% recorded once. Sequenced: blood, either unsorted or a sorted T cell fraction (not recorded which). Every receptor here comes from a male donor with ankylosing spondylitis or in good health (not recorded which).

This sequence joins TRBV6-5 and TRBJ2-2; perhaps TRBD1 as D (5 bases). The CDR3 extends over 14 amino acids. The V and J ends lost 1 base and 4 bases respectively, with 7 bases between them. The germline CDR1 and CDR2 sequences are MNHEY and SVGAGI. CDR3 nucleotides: TGTGCCAGCAGTTACTTACAGGCCACCGGGGAGCTGTTTTTT. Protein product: CASSYLQATGELFF.

This chain's CDR3 is CSVEEHLGWGGTTGTQYF. In DNA, the CDR3 is TGCAGCGTTGAAGAGCACCTCGGTTGGGGTGGGACTACGGGGACCCAGTACTTC. The chain couples TRBV29-1 to TRBJ2-5; 7 nucleotides line up with TRBD2. Germline-derived CDR1 and CDR2 are SQVTM and ANQGSEA. J was trimmed by 7 bases and V by 0 bases; bases with no gene match: 20. The CDR3 runs 18 residues.

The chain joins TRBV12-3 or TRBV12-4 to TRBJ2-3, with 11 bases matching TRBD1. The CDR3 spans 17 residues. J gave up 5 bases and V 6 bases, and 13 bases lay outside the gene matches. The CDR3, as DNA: TGTGCCAGCAGGACCGTTTGGGGACAGGGGGTCAAAGATACGCAGTATTTT. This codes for CASRTVWGQGVKDTQYF.

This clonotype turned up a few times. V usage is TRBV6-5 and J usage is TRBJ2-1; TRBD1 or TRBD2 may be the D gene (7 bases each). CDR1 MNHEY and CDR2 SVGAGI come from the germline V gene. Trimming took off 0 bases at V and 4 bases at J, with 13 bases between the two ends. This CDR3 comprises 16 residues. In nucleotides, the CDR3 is TGTGCCAGCAGTTACTCCTCAGGGGGGGGTTACAATGAGCAGTTCTTC. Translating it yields CASSYSSGGGYNEQFF.

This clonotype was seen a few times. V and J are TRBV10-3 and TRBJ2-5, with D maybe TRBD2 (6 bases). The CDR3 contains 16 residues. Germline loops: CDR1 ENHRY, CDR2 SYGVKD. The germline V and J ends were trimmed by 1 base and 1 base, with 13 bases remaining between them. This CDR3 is CAISEWGVGGQETQYF. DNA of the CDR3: TGTGCCATCAGTGAGTGGGGGGTTGGTGGCCAAGAGACCCAGTACTTC.

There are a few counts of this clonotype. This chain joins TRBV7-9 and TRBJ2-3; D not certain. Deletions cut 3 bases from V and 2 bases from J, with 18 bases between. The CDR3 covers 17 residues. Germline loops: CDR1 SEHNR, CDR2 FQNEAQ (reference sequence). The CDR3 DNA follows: TGTGCCAGCAGCTTGTCCCCCGTAAGGGCGCCCACAGATACGCAGTATTTT. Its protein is CASSLSPVRAPTDTQYF.

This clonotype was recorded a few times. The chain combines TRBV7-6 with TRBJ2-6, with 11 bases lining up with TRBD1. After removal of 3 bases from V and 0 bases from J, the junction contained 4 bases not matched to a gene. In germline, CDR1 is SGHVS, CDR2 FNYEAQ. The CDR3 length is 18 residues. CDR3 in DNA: TGTGCCAGCAGCTTTCCGGGACAGGGGGGCTCTGGGGCCAACGTCCTGACTTTC. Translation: CASSFPGQGGSGANVLTF.

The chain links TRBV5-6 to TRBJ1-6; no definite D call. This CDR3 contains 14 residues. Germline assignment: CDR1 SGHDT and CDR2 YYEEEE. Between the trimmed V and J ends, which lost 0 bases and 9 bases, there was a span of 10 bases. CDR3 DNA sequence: TGTGCCAGCAGCTTGGAGCCAGACGCTTCACCCCTCCACTTT. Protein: CASSLEPDASPLHF.

CDR3 nucleotides: TGTGCCAGCAGCTTAGTGTCCCAGGGCCAGTACTTC. This encodes CASSLVSQGQYF. The chain is built from TRBV11-2 and TRBJ2-7, with a weak D call TRBD1 (5 bases). With 1 base removed from V and 10 bases from J, the gap between germline ends came to 11 bases. Germline loops: CDR1 SGHAT, CDR2 FQNNGV. This CDR3 region has 12 residues.

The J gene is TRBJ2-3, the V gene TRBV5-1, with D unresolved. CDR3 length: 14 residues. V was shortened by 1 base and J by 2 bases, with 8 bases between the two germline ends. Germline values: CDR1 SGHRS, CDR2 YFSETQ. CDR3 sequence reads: CASSLTETTDTQYF. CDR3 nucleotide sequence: TGCGCCAGCAGCTTGACAGAGACCACAGATACGCAGTATTTT.

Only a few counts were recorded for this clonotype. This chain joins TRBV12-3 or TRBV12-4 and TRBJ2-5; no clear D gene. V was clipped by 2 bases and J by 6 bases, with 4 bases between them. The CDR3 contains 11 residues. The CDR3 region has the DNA TGTGCCAGCAGTTTATTGAAGACCCAGTACTTC. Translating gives CASSLLKTQYF.

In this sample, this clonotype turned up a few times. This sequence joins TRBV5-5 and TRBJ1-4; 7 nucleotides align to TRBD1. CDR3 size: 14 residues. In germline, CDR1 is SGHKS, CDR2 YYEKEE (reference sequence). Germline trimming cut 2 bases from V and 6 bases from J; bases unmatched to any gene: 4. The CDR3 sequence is CASSFETGYEKLFF. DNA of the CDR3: TGTGCCAGCAGCTTCGAGACAGGGTATGAAAAACTGTTTTTT. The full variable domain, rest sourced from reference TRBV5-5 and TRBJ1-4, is DAGVTQSPTHLIKTRGQQVTLRCSPISGHKSVSWYQQVLGQGPQFIFQYYEKEERGRGNFPDRFSARQFPNYSSELNVNALLLGDSALYLCASSFETGYEKLFFGSGTQLSVL.

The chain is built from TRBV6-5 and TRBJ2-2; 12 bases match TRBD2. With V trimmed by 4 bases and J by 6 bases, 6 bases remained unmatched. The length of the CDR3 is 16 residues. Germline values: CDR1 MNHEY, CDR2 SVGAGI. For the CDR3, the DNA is TGTGCCAGCAGTTTCGCTAGCGGGGGGGCCGCCGGGGAGCTGTTTTTT. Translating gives CASSFASGGAAGELFF.

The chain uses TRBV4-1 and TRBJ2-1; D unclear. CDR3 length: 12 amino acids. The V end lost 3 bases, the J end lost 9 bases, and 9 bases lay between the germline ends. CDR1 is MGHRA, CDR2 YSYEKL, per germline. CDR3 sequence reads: CASSHLGVEQFF. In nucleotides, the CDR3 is TGCGCCAGCAGCCACCTAGGTGTTGAGCAGTTCTTC.

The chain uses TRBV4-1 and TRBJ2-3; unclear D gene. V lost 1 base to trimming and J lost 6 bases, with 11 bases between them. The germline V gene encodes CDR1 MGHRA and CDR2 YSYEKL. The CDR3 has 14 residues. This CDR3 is CASSQVLPRDTQYF. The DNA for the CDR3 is TGCGCCAGCAGCCAAGTTCTCCCCAGGGATACGCAGTATTTT.

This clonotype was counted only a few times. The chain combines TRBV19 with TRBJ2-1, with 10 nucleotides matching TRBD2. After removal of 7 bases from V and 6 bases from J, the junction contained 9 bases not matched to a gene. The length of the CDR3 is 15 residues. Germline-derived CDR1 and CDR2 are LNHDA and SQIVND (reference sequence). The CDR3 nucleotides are TGTGCCAGTAACCCTAGCGGGGGTCTAGCCAATGAGCAGTTCTTC. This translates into CASNPSGGLANEQFF.

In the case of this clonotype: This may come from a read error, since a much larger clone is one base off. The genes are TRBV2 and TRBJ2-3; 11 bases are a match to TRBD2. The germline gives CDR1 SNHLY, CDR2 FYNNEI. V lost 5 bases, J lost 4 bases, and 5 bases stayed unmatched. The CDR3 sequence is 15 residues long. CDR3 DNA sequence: TGTGCCAGCAGTTTAGCGGGGGGGCCCCCAGATACGCAGTATTTT. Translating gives CASSLAGGPPDTQYF.

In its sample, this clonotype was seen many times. CDR3 nucleotide sequence: TGCAGCGTTGATATCCATTACGATGAGCAGTTCTTC. Translating gives CSVDIHYDEQFF. The chain links TRBV29-1 to TRBJ2-1, with D unresolved. CDR1 and CDR2 from the germline V gene are SQVTM and ANQGSEA. V gave up 3 bases and J gave up 8 bases, with 11 bases separating them. The CDR3 runs 12 residues.

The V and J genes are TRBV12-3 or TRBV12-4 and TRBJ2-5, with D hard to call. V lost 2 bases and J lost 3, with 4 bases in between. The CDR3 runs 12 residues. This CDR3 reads CASSLSEETQYF. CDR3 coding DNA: TGTGCCAGCAGTTTAAGCGAAGAGACCCAGTACTTC.

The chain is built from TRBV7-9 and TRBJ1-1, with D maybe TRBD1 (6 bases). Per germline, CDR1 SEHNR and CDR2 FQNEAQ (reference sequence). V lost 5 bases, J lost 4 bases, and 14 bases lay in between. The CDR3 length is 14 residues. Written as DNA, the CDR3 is TGTGCCAGCAGCCGAAAACCAGGGGTCACTGAAGCTTTCTTT. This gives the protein CASSRKPGVTEAFF. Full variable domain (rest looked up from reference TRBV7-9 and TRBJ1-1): DTGVSQNPRHKITKRGQNVTFRCDPISEHNRLYWYRQTLGQGPEFLTYFQNEAQLEKSRLLSDRFSAERPKGSFSTLEIQRTEQGDSAMYLCASSRKPGVTEAFFGQGTRLTVV.

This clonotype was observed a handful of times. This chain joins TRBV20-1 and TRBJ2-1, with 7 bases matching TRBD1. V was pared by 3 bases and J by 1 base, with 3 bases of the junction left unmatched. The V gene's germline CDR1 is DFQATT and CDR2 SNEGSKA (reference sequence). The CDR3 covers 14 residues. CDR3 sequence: CSASRTGSYNEQFF. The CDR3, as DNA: TGCAGTGCTAGCAGGACAGGTTCCTACAATGAGCAGTTCTTC.